This TCR beta chain was recorded in a study of cytomegalovirus exposure and HLA in healthy donors. Findings and caveats of the study: For most subjects, TCR beta sequences were reported to predict HLA-A and HLA-B alleles with accuracy.

The PCR contained 60 Vbeta and 13 Jbeta primers. The protocol was immunoSEQ multiplex PCR, while the TCRdb copy is restricted to in-frame clones and leaves out a portion. This sample has about 150,000 clones, with roughly 88% found just once. Worth noting for this clone: The antigen is not known.

The germline CDR1 and CDR2 sequences are SGHVS and FQNEAQ. V lost 5 bases and J lost 2, with 13 bases in between. This CDR3 spans 14 amino acids. The source is a woman under 30 in good health and CMV-seronegative. The rearrangement links TRBV7-8 to TRBJ2-7; D possibly corresponds to TRBD2 (6 bases). The sample consisted of PBMCs. The chain's CDR3 is CASSPRGFTYEQYF. CDR3 DNA: TGTGCCAGCAGCCCCCGGGGGTTCACCTACGAGCAGTACTTC.